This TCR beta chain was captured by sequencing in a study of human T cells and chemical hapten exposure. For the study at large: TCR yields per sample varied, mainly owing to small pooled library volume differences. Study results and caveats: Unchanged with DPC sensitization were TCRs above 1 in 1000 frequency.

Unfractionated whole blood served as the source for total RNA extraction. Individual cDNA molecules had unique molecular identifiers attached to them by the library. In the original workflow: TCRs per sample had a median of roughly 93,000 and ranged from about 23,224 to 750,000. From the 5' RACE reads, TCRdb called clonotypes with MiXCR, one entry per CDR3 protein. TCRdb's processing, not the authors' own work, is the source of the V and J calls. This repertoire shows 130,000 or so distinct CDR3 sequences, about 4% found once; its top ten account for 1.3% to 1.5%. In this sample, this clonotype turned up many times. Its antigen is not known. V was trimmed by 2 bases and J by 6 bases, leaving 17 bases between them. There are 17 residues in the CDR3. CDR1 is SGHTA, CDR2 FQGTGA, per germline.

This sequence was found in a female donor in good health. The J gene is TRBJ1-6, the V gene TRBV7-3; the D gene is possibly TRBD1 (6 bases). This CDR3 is CASSLDAGGRSNSPLHF. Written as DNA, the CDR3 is TGTGCCAGCAGCTTAGATGCTGGGGGCAGGAGTAATTCACCCCTCCACTTT.